The table lists the clone carrying this TCR beta chain with a few counts. These data originate in a study of T cells after yellow fever vaccination. Germline V gene lookup returns CDR1 MNHNS and CDR2 SASEGT. J lost 5 bases, V lost 7 bases, and 14 bases had no gene match. The CDR3 is 16 amino acids. TCRdb reprocessed the 5' RACE reads via MiXCR and lists one record per CDR3 protein. The top ten clones hold 15% of a sample with hundreds of thousands of distinct CDR3 sequences, 12% of them seen once. The sequence was obtained from a man aged 25 to 40 who received the YFV17D yellow fever vaccine. Here the sequenced sample was PBMCs, taken on the day of the yellow fever booster vaccination. V gene TRBV6-1 combines with J gene TRBJ2-1, with 7 nucleotides matching TRBD2. In nucleotides, the CDR3 is TGTGCCAGCACCCTGTACAGCGGGAAGGCCGACAATGAGCAGTTCTTC. Translated: CASTLYSGKADNEQFF.